Following are 7 T cell receptor beta chains from one sample sequenced in a study of cytotoxic CD8 clonotypes in ibrutinib-treated CLL. Assay: immunoSEQ multiplex PCR; the TCRdb copy retains only in-frame clones and omits some. The sample yields over 75,000 clones, approximately 78% seen once. Here the sequenced sample was PBMCs, taken after 12 months of ibrutinib treatment. The receptors were sampled from a human donor with chronic lymphocytic leukemia.

This clone was found once. The chain joins TRBV27 to TRBJ2-7; D possibly corresponds to TRBD1 (5 bases). The CDR3 sequence is 15 residues long. V was pared by 6 bases and J by 0 bases, with 15 bases between. Germline V gene data show CDR1 as MNHEY and CDR2 as SMNVEV (reference sequence). CDR3 protein: CASSHRQFSSYEQYF. DNA for the CDR3: TGTGCCAGCAGCCACCGACAGTTTAGCTCCTACGAGCAGTACTTC.

This chain connects TRBV4-2 to TRBJ2-5; D remains unclear. CDR3 length equals 13 residues. V shed 0 bases and J shed 2 bases, with 4 bases lying between them. Germline CDR1 and CDR2: LGHNA and YNFKEQ. The CDR3 DNA sequence: TGTGCCAGCAGCCAAGACTTACAAGAGACCCAGTACTTC. Translating it yields CASSQDLQETQYF.

Notes on this clone: One end of the junction varies from germline; a read error may be responsible. J is TRBJ2-3 and V is TRBV6-6; D may be TRBD1 or TRBD2 (6 bases each). CDR1 and CDR2 (germline): MNHNY, SVGAGI (reference sequence). This CDR3 has 16 amino acids. The CDR3 sequence: CASSDSMRGESDTQYF. Written as DNA, the CDR3 is TGTGCCAGCAGTGACTCGATGAGGGGGGAGTCAGATACGCAGTATTTT.

This clone occurred a few times. The V call is TRBV7-2, the J call TRBJ2-4, with D unclear. Trimming removed 2 bases from V and 1 base from J, with 18 bases in between. The CDR3 is 18 residues long. Germline CDR1 SGHTA, CDR2 FQGNSA. CDR3 in amino acids: CASSLTPGTRLAKNIQYF. The CDR3 nucleotides read TGTGCCAGCAGCTTAACCCCGGGCACGCGTTTGGCCAAAAACATTCAGTACTTC.

The rearrangement joins TRBV7-2 to TRBJ1-1; 8 nucleotides agree with TRBD1. The junction had 10 bases not matched to a gene; V was cut back by 4 bases and J by 6 bases. The CDR3 is made up of 15 amino acids. The germline CDR1 and CDR2 sequences are SGHTA and FQGNSA. CDR3 coding DNA: TGTGCCAGCAGCTACGCGGCCCCGACAGGGGCTGAAGCTTTCTTT. It specifies CASSYAAPTGAEAFF.

This clone was recorded once. The chain joins TRBV9 to TRBJ2-5, with D tentatively TRBD2 (7 bases). Trimming stripped 0 bases from V and 5 bases from J, with 20 bases between. Germline CDR1 SGDLS, CDR2 YYNGEE. The CDR3 has 17 amino acids. For the CDR3, the DNA is TGTGCCAGCAGCGTAGGAGGAGGAACGGGGGGCGCGGAGACCCAGTACTTC. It is translated as CASSVGGGTGGAETQYF.

V gene TRBV7-2 combines with J gene TRBJ1-6; D uncertain. Trimming removed 6 bases at V and 0 bases at J, with 18 bases between. Germline CDR1 reads SGHTA; CDR2 reads FQGNSA. This CDR3 region has 18 residues. CDR3: CASRIFESSSSYNSPLHF. The CDR3 coding sequence is TGTGCCAGCAGGATATTTGAGTCCTCAAGCTCCTATAATTCACCCCTCCACTTT.